These 17 T cell receptor beta chains came from one sample sequenced in a study of molecular identifiers for immune sequencing clone quantification. A single record per CDR3 protein comes from TCRdb applying MiXCR to the PCR reads. The sample comprises hundreds of thousands of distinct CDR3 sequences, 25% of which are singletons, and 0.7% to 0.95% rests with the top ten. Sequences were obtained from naive CD8+ T cells from blood, with Jurkat cell RNA spiked in. Subset defined: FACS-sorted CD8+CD4-CCR7+CD45RA+ naive T cells. Every receptor here comes from a human donor in good health. Some libraries in this study had Jurkat cell RNA spiked in.

Comment on this clonotype: One end of the junction does not line up with germline, which may come from a read error. The chain is built from TRBV11-2 and TRBJ2-5, with 7 positions matching TRBD1. The CDR3 covers 12 residues. Germline V gene lookup returns CDR1 SGHAT and CDR2 FQNNGV. This CDR3 is CAGSTGTATQYF. In nucleotides, the CDR3 is TGTGCCGGCAGCACCGGGACAGCAACCCAGTACTTC. Filled out from reference TRBV11-2 and TRBJ2-5, the complete variable domain reads EAGVAQSPRYKIIEKRQSVAFWCNPISGHATLYWYQQILGQGPKLLIQFQNNGVVDDSQLPKDRFSAERLKGVDSTLKIQPAKLEDSAVYLCAGSTGTATQYFGPGTRLLVL.

This clonotype was detected a few times. The gene calls are TRBV19 and TRBJ1-5, with a possible D match to TRBD1 (6 bases). Trimming shortened V by 5 bases and J by 0 bases, and 11 bases separated the two germline ends. This CDR3 comprises 15 residues. Germline V gene data show CDR1 as LNHDA and CDR2 as SQIVND (reference sequence). The CDR3 DNA reads as TGTGCCAGTAGTTGGACAGACTATAGCAATCAGCCCCAGCATTTT. Amino acids: CASSWTDYSNQPQHF.

As to this clonotype: A much bigger clone sits one base away, suggesting this may be a read error. This rearrangement joins TRBV24-1 to TRBJ2-1; D is ambiguous. CDR3 size: 15 residues. The V gene lost 12 bases and the J gene lost 5 bases, with 22 bases spanning the gap. Germline V lookup: CDR1 KGHDR, CDR2 SFDVKD. In nucleotides, the CDR3 is TGTGCCCCGCCCCACGACTGCGCGGCCCACAATGAGCAGTTCTTC. Amino acids: CAPPHDCAAHNEQFF.

This chain joins TRBV19 and TRBJ2-4; D unresolved. The CDR3 length is 18 residues. The V gene lost 6 bases and the J gene lost 0 bases, with 21 bases spanning the gap. Germline V gene data show CDR1 as LNHDA and CDR2 as SQIVND (reference sequence). CDR3 sequence (DNA): TGTGCCAGTAGCTCCGGGTCAATTCTGGCCATAGCCAAAAACATTCAGTACTTC. Protein: CASSSGSILAIAKNIQYF.

The chain has TRBV27 and TRBJ1-5; 8 nucleotides agree with TRBD1. The V segment lost 4 bases and the J segment 7 bases; nucleotides outside the gene matches: 15. Germline values: CDR1 MNHEY, CDR2 SMNVEV (reference sequence). The CDR3 is made up of 17 amino acids. CDR3 coding DNA: TGTGCCAGCAGTTCCTATGCGGACAGGGTAGTTTACCAGCCCCAGCATTTT. It encodes CASSSYADRVVYQPQHF.

The V gene is TRBV11-3, the J gene TRBJ2-1; 10 bases map to TRBD1. The CDR3 sequence is 15 residues long. Germline V CDR1 and CDR2: SGHNT, YENEEA. Unmatched junction bases numbered 3, after V lost 1 base and J lost 6 bases. CDR3 amino acids: CASSLGQGASNEQFF. CDR3 coding DNA: TGTGCCAGCAGCTTAGGACAGGGGGCAAGCAATGAGCAGTTCTTC.

The genes are TRBV18 and TRBJ2-3; 11 positions match TRBD2. The CDR3 has 17 amino acids. Germline V gene lookup returns CDR1 KGHSH and CDR2 LQKENI. Trimming took 3 bases from V and 8 from J; bases not matched to a gene: 13. CDR3 residues: CASSPTEVAGGPGTQYF. In nucleotides, the CDR3 is TGTGCCAGCTCACCCACGGAGGTAGCGGGAGGGCCTGGTACGCAGTATTTT.

This clonotype was seen at least ten times. This sequence joins TRBV5-6 and TRBJ2-3, with D maybe TRBD2 (6 bases). Germline-derived CDR1 and CDR2 are SGHDT and YYEEEE. The V gene lost 1 base and the J gene lost 1 base, with 10 bases spanning the gap. The CDR3 extends over 15 amino acids. The CDR3, as DNA: TGTGCCAGCAGCTTGAGGGGACTGCGCACAGATACGCAGTATTTT. This sequence encodes CASSLRGLRTDTQYF.

V usage is TRBV24-1 and J usage is TRBJ1-1; 7 nucleotides match TRBD1. CDR1 is KGHDR, CDR2 SFDVKD, per germline. The CDR3 loop spans 12 amino acids. Trimming took 5 bases from V and 8 from J; bases not matched to a gene: 4. The CDR3 reads CATSAQTGEAFF. The CDR3, as DNA: TGTGCCACCAGTGCCCAGACAGGGGAAGCTTTCTTT.

The chain links TRBV4-3 to TRBJ2-7; the D gene is possibly TRBD1 (6 bases). V was pared by 3 bases and J by 3 bases, with 12 bases between. This CDR3 has 14 amino acids. CDR1 is LGHNA, CDR2 YSLEER, per germline. CDR3 in DNA: TGCGCCAGCAGCCAGGACACAGGGATCTACGAGCAGTACTTC. Protein product: CASSQDTGIYEQYF.

Turning to this clonotype: A read error may be the cause here, since a much bigger clone is one base away. The chain uses TRBV7-9 and TRBJ2-1, with D hard to call. CDR1 is SEHNR, CDR2 FQNEAQ, per germline (reference sequence). Between the trimmed V and J ends, which lost 5 bases and 4 bases, there was a span of 6 bases. This CDR3 is 12 amino acids long. The CDR3 DNA reads as TGTGCCAGCAGCGTAGATTACAATGAGCAGTTCTTC. It codes for CASSVDYNEQFF. The whole variable domain, remainder taken from reference TRBV7-9 and TRBJ2-1, is DTGVSQNPRHKITKRGQNVTFRCDPISEHNRLYWYRQTLGQGPEFLTYFQNEAQLEKSRLLSDRFSAERPKGSFSTLEIQRTEQGDSAMYLCASSVDYNEQFFGPGTRLTVL.

The table lists this clonotype with many counts. The chain links TRBV21-1 to TRBJ2-7. TRBV21-1 is classified as a pseudogene. This CDR3 comprises 15 residues. The CDR3, as DNA: TGTGCCAGCAGCCTACGGACGCCTAGCTCCTACGAGCAGTACTTC. This encodes CASSLRTPSSYEQYF.

This clonotype turned up a few times. CDR3 in DNA: TGTGCCAGCAGCTTAGCCGGGACAGGGGCAACTAATGAAAAACTGTTTTTT. This gives the protein CASSLAGTGATNEKLFF. This sequence joins TRBV7-9 and TRBJ1-4; 10 nucleotides line up with TRBD1. This CDR3 region has 17 residues. The germline V gene encodes CDR1 SEHNR and CDR2 FQNEAQ (reference sequence). With V trimmed by 0 bases and J by 0 bases, 1 base remained unmatched.

The chain carries TRBV6-2 or TRBV6-3 and TRBJ2-3, with D tentatively TRBD1 (6 bases). Per the germline V gene, CDR1 is MNHEY and CDR2 is SVGEGT. Trimming took 5 bases from V and 2 from J, leaving 8 bases between them. There are 13 residues in the CDR3. In DNA form, the CDR3 reads TGTGCCAGCAGTACAGGGTCCACAGATACGCAGTATTTT. This codes for CASSTGSTDTQYF.

This clonotype has ten or more counts. This sequence joins TRBV27 and TRBJ2-2, with a possible D match to TRBD1 (6 bases). CDR3 length: 17 amino acids. Germline CDR1 and CDR2: MNHEY and SMNVEV (reference sequence). Trimming took 0 bases from V and 4 from J, leaving 15 bases between them. CDR3 coding DNA: TGTGCCAGCAGTTTATCGAGCAGGGGATCTGGCACCGGGGAGCTGTTTTTT. Residues: CASSLSSRGSGTGELFF.

Many counts were recorded for this clonotype. The V and J genes are TRBV7-9 and TRBJ2-3, with TRBD1 matching 12 bases. The trim removed 4 bases at V and 7 bases at J, leaving 6 bases unmatched. This CDR3 is built from 15 residues. CDR1 SEHNR and CDR2 FQNEAQ come from the germline V gene (reference sequence). CDR3 region: CASSYRGQGAHTQYF. The CDR3 region has the DNA TGTGCCAGCAGCTACAGGGGACAGGGGGCCCATACGCAGTATTTT.

Concerning this clonotype: A much larger clone lies a single base off, so this may be a read error. The V and J genes are TRBV21-1 and TRBJ1-5. TRBV21-1 is given as a pseudogene. There are 13 residues in the CDR3. The CDR3 sequence is CASSKEGNQPQHF. In nucleotides, the CDR3 is TGTGCCAGCAGCAAAGAGGGCAATCAGCCCCAGCATTTT.